This T cell receptor (beta chain) was captured in a study of regulatory dendritic cells for organ transplantation. The CDR3 spans 12 residues. Germline V gene lookup returns CDR1 SNHLY and CDR2 FYNNEI. With 9 bases removed from V and 3 bases from J, the gap between germline ends came to 8 bases. Assay used: immunoSEQ multiplex PCR; TCRdb lists only in-frame clones, some missing. The sample includes roughly 20,000 clones, 65% to 90% seen only once; the top ten take 0.2% to 0.3%. Allogeneic regulatory or mature dendritic cells were co-cultured for more than 4 days with CFSE-labeled sorted T cells at 1:10. As concerns this clone: Antigen specificity is unknown.

Sequencing was done on a sample of naive CD4+ T cells from blood cultured with dendritic cells. The subset denotes: CD45RA+ naive T cells. This clonotype originated in a human donor in good health. V is TRBV2 and J is TRBJ2-2; D uncertain. The CDR3 loop is CASKGYTGELFF. The DNA for the CDR3 is TGTGCCAGTAAGGGCTACACCGGGGAGCTGTTTTTT.